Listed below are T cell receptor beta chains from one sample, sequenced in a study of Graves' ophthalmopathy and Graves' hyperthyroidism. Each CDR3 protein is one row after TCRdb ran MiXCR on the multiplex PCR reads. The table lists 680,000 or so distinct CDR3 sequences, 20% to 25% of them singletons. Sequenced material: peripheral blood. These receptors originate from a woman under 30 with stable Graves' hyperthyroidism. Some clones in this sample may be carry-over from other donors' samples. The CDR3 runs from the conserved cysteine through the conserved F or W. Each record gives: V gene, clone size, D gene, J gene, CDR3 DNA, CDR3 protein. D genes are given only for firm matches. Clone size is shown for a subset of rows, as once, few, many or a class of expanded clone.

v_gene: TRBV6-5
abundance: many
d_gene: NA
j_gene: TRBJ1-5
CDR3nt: TGTGCCAGCAGTTACTCTGCGGGGAATCAGCCCCAGCATTTT
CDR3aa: CASSYSAGNQPQHF

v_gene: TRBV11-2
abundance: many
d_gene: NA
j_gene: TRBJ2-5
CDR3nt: TGTGCCAGCAGCTTAGATCTTGGCAGTGAGACCCAGTACTTC
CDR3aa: CASSLDLGSETQYF

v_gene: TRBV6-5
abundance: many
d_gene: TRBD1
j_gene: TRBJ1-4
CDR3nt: TGTGCCAGCAGTTACTCCACCGGGACAGGGAATGAAAAACTGTTTTTT
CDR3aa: CASSYSTGTGNEKLFF

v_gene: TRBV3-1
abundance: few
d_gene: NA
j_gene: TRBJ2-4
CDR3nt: TGTGCCAGCAGCCACGGTCAGATAGCCAAAAACATTCAGTACTTC
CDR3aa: CASSHGQIAKNIQYF

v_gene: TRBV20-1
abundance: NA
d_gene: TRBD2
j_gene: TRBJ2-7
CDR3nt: TGCAGTGCTAGTACTAGCGGGGGGCGCCATACCTACGAGCAGTACTTC
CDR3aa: CSASTSGGRHTYEQYF

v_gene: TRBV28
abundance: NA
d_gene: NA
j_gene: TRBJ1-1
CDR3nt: TGTGCCAGCAGTTTCGAGTTGGGTTCCGAAGCTTTCTTT
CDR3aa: CASSFELGSEAFF

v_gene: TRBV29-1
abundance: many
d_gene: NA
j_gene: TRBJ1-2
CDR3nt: TGCAGCGTTGAACCACTTAACTATGGCTACACCTTC
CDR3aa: CSVEPLNYGYTF

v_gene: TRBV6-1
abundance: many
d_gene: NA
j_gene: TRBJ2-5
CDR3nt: TGTGCCAGCAGTGGCCTCCAAGAGACCCAGTACTTC
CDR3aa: CASSGLQETQYF

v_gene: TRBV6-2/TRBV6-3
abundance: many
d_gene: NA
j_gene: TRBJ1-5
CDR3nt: TGTGCCAGCAGTTGGGTTTCGGAATATAGCAATCAGCCCCAGCATTTT
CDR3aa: CASSWVSEYSNQPQHF

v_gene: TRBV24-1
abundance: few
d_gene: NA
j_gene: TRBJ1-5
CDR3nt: TGTGCCACCAGTATCTCGGGGCAGCCCCAGCATTTT
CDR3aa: CATSISGQPQHF

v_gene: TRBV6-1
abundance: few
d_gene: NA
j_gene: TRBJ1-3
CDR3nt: TGTGCCAGCAGTGTCAGGGGTGGAAACACCATATATTTT
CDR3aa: CASSVRGGNTIYF

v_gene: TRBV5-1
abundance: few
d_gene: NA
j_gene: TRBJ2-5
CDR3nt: TGCGCCAGCAGCTTGGTACCCAGGGAGACCCAGTACTTC
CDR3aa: CASSLVPRETQYF

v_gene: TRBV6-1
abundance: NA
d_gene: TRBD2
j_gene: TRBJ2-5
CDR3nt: TGTGCCAGCAGTCAAGGAGAATATGGACTAGCCGGCCAGACCCAGTACTTC
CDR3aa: CASSQGEYGLAGQTQYF

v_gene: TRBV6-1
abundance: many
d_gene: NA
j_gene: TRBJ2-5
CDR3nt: TGTGCCAGCAGTGAACTCGGTCCACAAGAGACCCAGTACTTC
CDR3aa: CASSELGPQETQYF

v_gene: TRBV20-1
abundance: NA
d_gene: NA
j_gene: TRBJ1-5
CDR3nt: TGCAGTGCTAGAGATGGCGGGGCCTATCAGCCCCAGCATTTT
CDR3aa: CSARDGGAYQPQHF

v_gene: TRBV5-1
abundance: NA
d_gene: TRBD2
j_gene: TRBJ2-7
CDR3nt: TGCGCCAGCAGCGCAGGGAGGCGGGAGAGCTACGAGCAGTACTTC
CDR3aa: CASSAGRRESYEQYF

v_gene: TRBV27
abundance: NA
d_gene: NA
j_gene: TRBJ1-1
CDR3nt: TGTGCCAGCAGTCACGGGGGGGGGACTATGAACACTGAAGCTTTCTTT
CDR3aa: CASSHGGGTMNTEAFF

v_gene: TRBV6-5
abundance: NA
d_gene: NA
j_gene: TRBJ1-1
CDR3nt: TGTGCCAGCAGTTACTCGATCCATTACCCACTGAACACTGAAGCTTTCTTT
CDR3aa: CASSYSIHYPLNTEAFF

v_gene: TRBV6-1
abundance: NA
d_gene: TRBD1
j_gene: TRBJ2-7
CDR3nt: TGTGCCAGCAGTGAGAGCCTGACAGGGAGCGCAAGGAACGAGCAGTACTTC
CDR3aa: CASSESLTGSARNEQYF

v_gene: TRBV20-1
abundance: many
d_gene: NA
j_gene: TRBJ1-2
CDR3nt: TGCAGTGCTAATGACCACAGGAGCGGCTACACCTTC
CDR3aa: CSANDHRSGYTF

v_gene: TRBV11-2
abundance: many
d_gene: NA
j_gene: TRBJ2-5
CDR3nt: TGTGCCAGCAGCTTAGAAGCCGGGACCCAGTACTTC
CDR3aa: CASSLEAGTQYF

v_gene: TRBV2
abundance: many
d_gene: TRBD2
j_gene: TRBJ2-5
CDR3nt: TGTGCCAGCAGTAGCGGGAGTCGGGAGACCCAGTACTTC
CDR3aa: CASSSGSRETQYF

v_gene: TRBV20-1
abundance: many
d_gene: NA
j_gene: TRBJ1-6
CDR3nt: TGCAGTGCTAGAGAGGGGGACTCACCCCTCCACTTT
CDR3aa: CSAREGDSPLHF

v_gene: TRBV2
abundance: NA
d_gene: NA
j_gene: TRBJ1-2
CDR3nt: TGTGCCAGCAGTCAGATTGGGGTGAACTATGGCTACACCTTC
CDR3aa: CASSQIGVNYGYTF

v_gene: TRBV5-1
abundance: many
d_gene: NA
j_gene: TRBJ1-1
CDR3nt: TGCGCCAGCAGCCGAGGGACGGCGAGCCCTGAAGCTTTCTTT
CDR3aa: CASSRGTASPEAFF

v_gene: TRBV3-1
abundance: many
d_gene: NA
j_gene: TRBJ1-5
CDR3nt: TGTGCCAGCAGCCGCAAGGGTGGGCAGCCCCAGCATTTT
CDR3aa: CASSRKGGQPQHF

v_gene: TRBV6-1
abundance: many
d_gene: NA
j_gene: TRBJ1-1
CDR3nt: TGTGCCAGCAGCCCCAATAGAGTCGCTGAAGCTTTCTTT
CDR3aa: CASSPNRVAEAFF

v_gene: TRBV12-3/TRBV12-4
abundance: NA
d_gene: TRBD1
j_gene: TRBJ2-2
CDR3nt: TGTGCCAGCAGCCCCGGGACAGGGGTTGAAACCGGGGAGCTGTTTTTT
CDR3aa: CASSPGTGVETGELFF

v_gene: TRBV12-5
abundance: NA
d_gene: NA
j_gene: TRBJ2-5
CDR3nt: TGTGCTAGTGGTTTGGAAGCTAGGGACGGGCAAGAGACCCAGTACTTC
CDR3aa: CASGLEARDGQETQYF

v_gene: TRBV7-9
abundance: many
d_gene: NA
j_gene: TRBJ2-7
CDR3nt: TGTGCCAGCAGCTTAGCCCCAGGACTTTCCTACGAGCAGTACTTC
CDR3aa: CASSLAPGLSYEQYF

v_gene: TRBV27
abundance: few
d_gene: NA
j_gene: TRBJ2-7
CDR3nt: TGTGCCAGCAGTTTAGGGGACAAACTCTACGAGCAGTACTTC
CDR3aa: CASSLGDKLYEQYF

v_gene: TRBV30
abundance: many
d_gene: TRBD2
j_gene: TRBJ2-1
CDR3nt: TGTGCCTGGAGTGAAGGACTAGCGGTCAATGAGCAGTTCTTC
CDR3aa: CAWSEGLAVNEQFF

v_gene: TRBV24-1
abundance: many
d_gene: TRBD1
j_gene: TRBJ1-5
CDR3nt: TGTGCCACCAGTGATTCTCCGGACAGGGACCAGCCCCAGCATTTT
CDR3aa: CATSDSPDRDQPQHF

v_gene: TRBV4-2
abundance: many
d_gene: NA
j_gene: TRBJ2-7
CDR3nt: TGTGCCAGCAGCCAAACAGCAGACGTAAGAACATACGAGCAGTACTTC
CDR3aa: CASSQTADVRTYEQYF

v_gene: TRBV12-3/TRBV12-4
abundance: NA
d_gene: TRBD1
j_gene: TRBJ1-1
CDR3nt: TGTGCCAGCAGCGGTAGCAGGGGGCTCCACGATCAGAGCACTGAATCTTTCTTT
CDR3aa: CASSGSRGLHDQSTESFF

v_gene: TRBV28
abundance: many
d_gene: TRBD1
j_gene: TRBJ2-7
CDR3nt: TGTGCCACCTCCGGCACCGGGACAGTCACCTACAAGCAGTACTTC
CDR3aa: CATSGTGTVTYKQYF

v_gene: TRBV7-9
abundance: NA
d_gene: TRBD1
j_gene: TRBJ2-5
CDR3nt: TGTGCCAGCAGCGCCCTAGTCGGACAGGCTGAGACCCAGTACTTC
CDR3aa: CASSALVGQAETQYF

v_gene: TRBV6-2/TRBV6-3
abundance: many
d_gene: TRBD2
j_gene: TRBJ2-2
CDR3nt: TGTGCCAGCGGTACTAGCGGTGCGAACACCGGGGAGCTGTTTTTT
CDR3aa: CASGTSGANTGELFF

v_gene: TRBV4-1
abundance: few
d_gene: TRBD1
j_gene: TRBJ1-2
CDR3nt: TGCGCCAGCAGCACCCAGACAGGGTATTTCAACTATGGCTACACCTTC
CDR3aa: CASSTQTGYFNYGYTF

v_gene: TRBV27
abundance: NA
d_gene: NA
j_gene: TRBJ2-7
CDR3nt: TGTGCCAGCAGTTTCCAGGGAGTAGGGTTCGAGCAGTACTTC
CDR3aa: CASSFQGVGFEQYF

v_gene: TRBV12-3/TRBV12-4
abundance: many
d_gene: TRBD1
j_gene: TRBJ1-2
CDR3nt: TGTACCAGCACCCAACAGGGGACGGGTGGCTACACCTTC
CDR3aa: CTSTQQGTGGYTF

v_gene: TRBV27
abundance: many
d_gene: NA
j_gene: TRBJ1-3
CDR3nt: TGTGCCAGCAGCCAACACGGCGGAAACACCATATATTTT
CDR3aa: CASSQHGGNTIYF

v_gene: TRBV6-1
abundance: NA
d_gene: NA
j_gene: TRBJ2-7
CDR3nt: TGTGCCAGCAGCCCAACCCTCGTCCCCTACGAGCAGTACTTC
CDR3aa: CASSPTLVPYEQYF

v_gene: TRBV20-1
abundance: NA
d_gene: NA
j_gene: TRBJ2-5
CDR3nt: TGCAGTGCTAAGCCGCCGGCAGCCCAAGAGACCCAGTACTTC
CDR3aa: CSAKPPAAQETQYF

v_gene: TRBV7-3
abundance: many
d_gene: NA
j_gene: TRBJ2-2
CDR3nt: TGTGCCAGCAGCTTATATCGACAAACCGGGGAGCTGTTTTTT
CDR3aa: CASSLYRQTGELFF

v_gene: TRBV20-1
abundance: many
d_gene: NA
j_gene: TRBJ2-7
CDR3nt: TGCAGTGCTAGAAAGGTTTCGGGGGTTTCAGGCCACGAGCAGTACTTC
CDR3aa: CSARKVSGVSGHEQYF

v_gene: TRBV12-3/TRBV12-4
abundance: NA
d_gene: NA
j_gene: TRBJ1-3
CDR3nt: TGTGCCAGCAATCTAAACTCTGGAAACACCATATATTTT
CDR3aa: CASNLNSGNTIYF

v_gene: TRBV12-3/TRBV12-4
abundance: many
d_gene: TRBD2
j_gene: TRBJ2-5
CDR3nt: TGTGCCAGCAGTCGGTCGGGACTAGCGGGGGGGCTGGAGACCCAGTACTTC
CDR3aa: CASSRSGLAGGLETQYF

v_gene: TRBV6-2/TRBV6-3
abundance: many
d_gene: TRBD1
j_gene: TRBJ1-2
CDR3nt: TGTGCCAGCAGGCTACGGACAGGGGGTAACTATGGCTACACCTTC
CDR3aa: CASRLRTGGNYGYTF

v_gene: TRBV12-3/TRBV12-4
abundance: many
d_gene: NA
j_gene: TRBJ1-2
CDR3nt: TGTGCCAGCAGTTTAGCGCCGGGGCGGGGTTCTTATGGCTACACCTTC
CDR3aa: CASSLAPGRGSYGYTF

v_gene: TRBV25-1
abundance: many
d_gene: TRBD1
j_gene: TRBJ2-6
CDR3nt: TGTGCCAGCAGTGAAGGGACAGGGGCGCGTTTGGGGGCCAACGTCCTGACTTTC
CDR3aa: CASSEGTGARLGANVLTF

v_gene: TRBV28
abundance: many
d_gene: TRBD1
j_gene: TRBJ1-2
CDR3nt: TGTGCCAGCAGTTTAGCTCAGGGGGACTATGGCTACACCTTC
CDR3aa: CASSLAQGDYGYTF

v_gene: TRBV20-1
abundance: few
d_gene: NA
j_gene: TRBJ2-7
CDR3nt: TGCAGTGCTAGTTTAGCAAGCCTTACCGACGAGCAGTACTTC
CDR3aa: CSASLASLTDEQYF

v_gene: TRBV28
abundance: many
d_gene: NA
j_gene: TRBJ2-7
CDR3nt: TGTGCCAGCAGTTTAGTCTCCCGGGCAGACGAGCAGTACTTC
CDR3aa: CASSLVSRADEQYF

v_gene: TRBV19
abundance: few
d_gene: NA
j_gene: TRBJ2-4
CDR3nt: TGTGCCAGTAGAAAGGACAGCCCGGATGGGAACATTCAGTACTTC
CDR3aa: CASRKDSPDGNIQYF